This T cell receptor beta chain appears in the sequencing data of a study of blood T cell repertoires in COVID-19. The data were produced by immunoSEQ multiplex PCR, yet TCRdb's version contains in-frame clones alone and is incomplete. The sample includes fewer than 400,000 clones, approximately 92% of them seen just once. The CDR3 runs 15 residues. V shed 0 bases and J shed 9 bases, with 15 bases lying between them. Germline V gives CDR1 MGHRA, CDR2 YSYEKL. This clonotype was obtained from a woman aged 30 to 39 who had recovered from COVID-19. The genes are TRBV4-1 and TRBJ2-1; a weak D match, TRBD2 (5 bases). Sequenced input: PBMCs or T cells enriched from blood (not recorded which). The chain's CDR3 is CASSQEGGRVGEQFF. In nucleotides, the CDR3 is TGCGCCAGCAGCCAAGAGGGCGGGCGCGTGGGTGAGCAGTTCTTC.